The 30 T cell receptor beta chains below were found in one sample sequenced in a study of T cell repertoires in cytomegalovirus infection. TCRdb reprocessed the reads with MiXCR, giving one entry per CDR3 protein. The sample includes 300,000 to 400,000 distinct CDR3 sequences, 15% to 20% of them seen just once. Input material: PBMCs. The receptors were gathered from a human donor in good health (CMV status not recorded). Some clones in this sample may be carry-over from other donors' samples.

The CDR3, as DNA: TGTGCCAGCAGCTTCCCCTCTCCAAGGGACAATGAGCAGTTCTTC. This gives the protein CASSFPSPRDNEQFF. The chain employs TRBV7-9 and TRBJ2-1; D is ambiguous. The CDR3 loop spans 15 amino acids. Germline assignment: CDR1 SEHNR and CDR2 FQNEAQ (reference sequence). V dropped 3 bases and J dropped 5 bases, with 14 bases sitting between them.

This clonotype has only a few counts. The gene calls are TRBV20-1 and TRBJ1-5, with a tentative D call TRBD1 (5 bases). V shed 4 bases and J shed 9 bases, with 16 bases lying between them. This CDR3 is built from 13 residues. Germline CDR1 DFQATT, CDR2 SNEGSKA (reference sequence). This CDR3 reads CSATTGTYWPQHF. The CDR3, as DNA: TGCAGTGCTACCACAGGAACGTATTGGCCCCAGCATTTT.

This clonotype was recorded a few times. The CDR3 spells CASSFPSTNEQFF. CDR3 nucleotide sequence: TGTGCCAGCAGCTTTCCCAGTACAAATGAGCAGTTCTTC. The chain has TRBV7-2 and TRBJ2-1; D gene uncertain. The CDR3 length is 13 residues. The germline V gene has CDR1 SGHTA and CDR2 FQGNSA. The ends were cut back, 3 bases at V and 7 bases at J, with 10 bases in the middle.

Ten or more counts support this clonotype. The chain recombines TRBV7-2 with TRBJ2-1; unclear D gene. The V end lost 2 bases, the J end lost 8 bases, and 13 bases lay between the germline ends. The CDR3 loop spans 14 amino acids. Germline V gene sequence: CDR1 SGHTA, CDR2 FQGNSA. CDR3 loop: CASSLKGWLDEQFF. The DNA for the CDR3 is TGTGCCAGCAGCTTAAAGGGTTGGTTGGATGAGCAGTTCTTC.

This clonotype was observed many times. This chain links TRBV7-2 with TRBJ2-5, with TRBD2 as a possible D gene (6 bases). Germline V lookup: CDR1 SGHTA, CDR2 FQGNSA. This CDR3 is 15 amino acids long. V was cut by 2 bases and J by 2 bases, with 12 bases left in between. The CDR3 reads CASSLSTSRQETQYF. The CDR3 DNA reads as TGTGCCAGCAGCTTAAGCACTAGCCGACAAGAGACCCAGTACTTC.

The V gene is TRBV20-1, the J gene TRBJ2-3; D possibly corresponds to TRBD2 (5 bases). Germline V gene lookup returns CDR1 DFQATT and CDR2 SNEGSKA (reference sequence). V was shortened by 6 bases and J by 6 bases, with 10 bases between the two germline ends. The CDR3 totals 11 residues. The DNA of the CDR3 is TGCAGTGCCGACTTAGCGGATACGCAGTATTTT. It codes for CSADLADTQYF.

The chain recombines TRBV7-9 with TRBJ2-7; D possibly uses TRBD1 or TRBD2 (5 bases each). The CDR3 sequence is 18 residues long. Trimming removed 1 base at V and 1 base at J, with 20 bases between. Germline CDR1 reads SEHNR; CDR2 reads FQNEAQ (reference sequence). For the CDR3, the DNA is TGTGCCAGCAGCTTAGTTTTAAGTGGGGGTGAGCAATCCTACGAGCAGTACTTC. It yields the protein CASSLVLSGGEQSYEQYF.

This clonotype was picked up a small number of times. The chain employs TRBV7-9 and TRBJ1-3; D unresolved. Germline V gives CDR1 SEHNR, CDR2 FQNEAQ (reference sequence). Deletions cut 2 bases from V and 8 bases from J, with 7 bases between. CDR3 length equals 12 residues. The CDR3 reads CASSLSSDTIYF. The CDR3 bases are TGTGCCAGCAGCTTATCTTCCGACACCATATATTTT.

CDR3 protein: CASSLGRVGTEAFF. The DNA for the CDR3 is TGCGCCAGCAGCTTGGGAAGAGTAGGAACTGAAGCTTTCTTT. The V and J genes are TRBV5-1 and TRBJ1-1; D gene unclear. This CDR3 is 14 amino acids long. Germline V gene data show CDR1 as SGHRS and CDR2 as YFSETQ. Trimming left V 0 bases short and J 5 bases short, with 11 bases between.

V usage is TRBV20-1 and J usage is TRBJ2-4; D possibly corresponds to TRBD2 (6 bases). Germline lookup yields CDR1 DFQATT and CDR2 SNEGSKA (reference sequence). V was cut by 0 bases and J by 5 bases, with 17 bases left in between. This CDR3 spans 16 amino acids. This chain's CDR3 is CSARETQSGLQNIQYF. The CDR3 nucleotides are TGCAGTGCTAGAGAGACCCAGAGCGGGCTCCAAAACATTCAGTACTTC.

The V call is TRBV6-1, the J call TRBJ1-1; D unclear. CDR1 is MNHNS, CDR2 SASEGT, per germline. The CDR3 is 13 amino acids. V gave up 1 base and J gave up 3 bases, with 6 bases separating them. The CDR3 loop reads CASSEVIDTEAFF. The CDR3 coding sequence is TGTGCCAGCAGTGAAGTCATAGACACTGAAGCTTTCTTT.

This clonotype was picked up a small number of times. The rearrangement joins TRBV11-2 to TRBJ2-4; TRBD2 might be the D (5 bases). CDR3 size: 16 residues. The germline V gene has CDR1 SGHAT and CDR2 FQNNGV. Between the trimmed V and J ends, which lost 1 base and 5 bases, there was a span of 15 bases. The CDR3 nucleotides are TGTGCCAGCAGCTTAGCGGGCAATGCGGGCCAAAACATTCAGTACTTC. Translated: CASSLAGNAGQNIQYF. Full variable domain (outside the CDR3, taken from reference TRBV11-2 and TRBJ2-4): EAGVAQSPRYKIIEKRQSVAFWCNPISGHATLYWYQQILGQGPKLLIQFQNNGVVDDSQLPKDRFSAERLKGVDSTLKIQPAKLEDSAVYLCASSLAGNAGQNIQYFGAGTRLSVL.

The J gene is TRBJ2-1, the V gene TRBV18; weak D call: TRBD2 (6 bases). The CDR3 loop spans 15 amino acids. The germline V gene encodes CDR1 KGHSH and CDR2 LQKENI. Trimming took 2 bases from V and 2 from J, leaving 10 bases between them. CDR3 region: CASSPTSRTYNEQFF. CDR3 DNA sequence: TGTGCCAGCTCACCAACTAGCAGAACCTACAATGAGCAGTTCTTC.

This rearrangement joins TRBV4-3 to TRBJ1-1; 8 bases fit TRBD1. The CDR3 extends over 15 amino acids. Germline CDR1 and CDR2: LGHNA and YSLEER. V gave up 4 bases and J gave up 1 base; unmatched junction bases: 5. Here the CDR3 DNA reads TGCGCCAGCAGCCCGTGGGGACAGGAGAACACTGAAGCTTTCTTT. Its translation is CASSPWGQENTEAFF.

The chain recombines TRBV6-5 with TRBJ2-1; D may match TRBD1 or TRBD2 (5 bases each). Germline V gene data show CDR1 as MNHEY and CDR2 as SVGAGI. With 8 bases removed from V and 1 base from J, the gap between germline ends came to 15 bases. The CDR3 is 15 amino acids. The DNA for the CDR3 is TGTGCCAGCGGAAGGGGAGCCGGGTCCTACAATGAGCAGTTCTTC. Protein product: CASGRGAGSYNEQFF.

This clonotype came up many times. V usage is TRBV7-2 and J usage is TRBJ2-7, with D perhaps matching TRBD2 (7 bases). Germline V gene data show CDR1 as SGHTA and CDR2 as FQGNSA. The CDR3 has 13 residues. Trimming took off 1 base at V and 5 bases at J, with 9 bases between the two ends. CDR3 in amino acids: CASSLGGGHEQYF. The CDR3 DNA reads TGTGCCAGCAGCTTAGGGGGGGGCCACGAGCAGTACTTC.

V gene TRBV20-1 combines with J gene TRBJ2-1; 9 bases line up with TRBD2. The germline CDR1 and CDR2 sequences are DFQATT and SNEGSKA (reference sequence). V was clipped by 3 bases and J by 0 bases; unmatched bases: 12. The CDR3 runs to 18 residues. CDR3 residues: CSARVASGTSSSYNEQFF. The CDR3 region has the DNA TGCAGTGCTAGGGTGGCTAGCGGGACCTCAAGCTCCTACAATGAGCAGTTCTTC.

This clonotype turned up a few times. The chain uses TRBV11-2 and TRBJ1-4, with D uncertain. The CDR3 is made up of 13 amino acids. V was cut by 0 bases and J by 7 bases, with 6 bases left in between. Germline values: CDR1 SGHAT, CDR2 FQNNGV. The CDR3 region has the DNA TGTGCCAGCAGCTTAGATCGCAGTGAAAAACTGTTTTTT. It codes for CASSLDRSEKLFF.

This clonotype was seen only a few times. The gene calls are TRBV27 and TRBJ1-1; 9 nucleotides agree with TRBD1. CDR3 length: 16 residues. V shed 3 bases, J shed 2 bases, and the junction held 7 bases outside the gene matches. Germline loops: CDR1 MNHEY, CDR2 SMNVEV (reference sequence). The CDR3 region has the DNA TGTGCCAGCAGTTTTGGCCCGACAGGGGGTAACACTGAAGCTTTCTTT. It encodes CASSFGPTGGNTEAFF.

The chain couples TRBV27 to TRBJ1-2, with TRBD1 as a possible D gene (5 bases). V lost 5 bases and J 8 bases, leaving 21 bases between the germline ends. This CDR3 spans 15 amino acids. The germline CDR1 and CDR2 sequences are MNHEY and SMNVEV (reference sequence). CDR3 sequence: CASSPNFGGTWGYTF. CDR3 nucleotides: TGTGCCAGCAGTCCTAATTTTGGAGGGACGTGGGGCTACACCTTC.

This chain joins TRBV3-1 and TRBJ2-3; 9 bases match TRBD2. This CDR3 is built from 18 residues. The germline CDR1 and CDR2 sequences are LGHDT and YNNKEL (reference sequence). Germline trimming cut 0 bases from V and 3 bases from J; bases unmatched to any gene: 10. The CDR3 region has the DNA TGTGCCAGCAGCCAAGATCCCTCTAGCGGGGTGGGGACAGATACGCAGTATTTT. It translates to CASSQDPSSGVGTDTQYF.

The V gene is TRBV7-9, the J gene TRBJ2-1; D tentatively fits TRBD1 or TRBD2 (5 bases each). Trimming took off 5 bases at V and 3 bases at J, with 17 bases between the two ends. Germline-derived CDR1 and CDR2 are SEHNR and FQNEAQ (reference sequence). The CDR3 length is 16 residues. As DNA, the CDR3 is TGTGCCAGCAGCCCAAAGGGGCAGGGAGTCTACAATGAGCAGTTCTTC. Its translation: CASSPKGQGVYNEQFF.

V is TRBV29-1 and J is TRBJ1-4; D gene uncertain. The CDR3 has 13 amino acids. V was shortened by 7 bases and J by 3 bases, with 12 bases between the two germline ends. Germline loops: CDR1 SQVTM, CDR2 ANQGSEA. Here the CDR3 reads CSAEAEANEKLFF. DNA for the CDR3: TGCAGCGCCGAGGCTGAAGCTAATGAAAAACTGTTTTTT.

This clonotype has at least ten counts. The V call is TRBV6-5, the J call TRBJ2-6; D could derive from TRBD1 or TRBD2 (6 bases each). Trimming cost V 8 bases and J 0 bases, with 23 bases left between them. This CDR3 has 19 residues. CDR1 and CDR2 (germline): MNHEY, SVGAGI. The CDR3 region is CASGSRGAGQSSGANVLTF. Here the CDR3 DNA reads TGTGCCAGCGGTTCTAGGGGGGCAGGGCAGTCCTCTGGGGCCAACGTCCTGACTTTC.

The V gene is TRBV19, the J gene TRBJ2-7, with 9 bases aligning to TRBD2. Germline CDR1 and CDR2: LNHDA and SQIVND (reference sequence). Trimming took 3 bases from V and 0 from J; bases not matched to a gene: 6. There are 16 residues in the CDR3. As DNA, the CDR3 is TGTGCCAGTAGTATTACCGGGACTAGCAGCTCCTACGAGCAGTACTTC. Amino acids: CASSITGTSSSYEQYF.

This clonotype was recorded a few times. The rearrangement links TRBV20-1 to TRBJ2-2; 9 nucleotides agree with TRBD1. With 3 bases clipped from V and 5 bases from J, the junction kept 7 bases outside the gene matches. The CDR3 has 15 residues. Germline assignment: CDR1 DFQATT and CDR2 SNEGSKA (reference sequence). This CDR3 is CSASGTGIRTGELFF. The CDR3 DNA reads TGCAGTGCTAGTGGGACAGGGATAAGGACCGGGGAGCTGTTTTTT.

V usage is TRBV7-8 and J usage is TRBJ1-6, with D hard to call. This CDR3 is 19 amino acids long. CDR1 is SGHVS and CDR2 is FQNEAQ in the germline V gene. With 5 bases removed from V and 0 bases from J, the gap between germline ends came to 20 bases. DNA of the CDR3: TGTGCCAGCAGCGAGAAGAGGACGCGGATGAGCTCCTATAATTCACCCCTCCACTTT. This encodes CASSEKRTRMSSYNSPLHF.

This clonotype was observed a handful of times. The chain couples TRBV10-3 to TRBJ1-1; D unresolved. The CDR3 runs to 13 residues. Germline assignment: CDR1 ENHRY and CDR2 SYGVKD. V was clipped by 11 bases and J by 0 bases, with 13 bases between them. The CDR3 sequence is CASLAGMNTEAFF. Written as DNA, the CDR3 is TGTGCCTCCCTAGCGGGGATGAACACTGAAGCTTTCTTT.

This clonotype was seen at least ten times. The rearrangement links TRBV12-3 or TRBV12-4 to TRBJ2-5, with 8 nucleotides matching TRBD2. After removal of 5 bases from V and 1 base from J, the junction contained 9 bases not matched to a gene. CDR3 length: 16 residues. The CDR3 region is CASSPRLAGFQETQYF. DNA of the CDR3: TGTGCCAGCAGTCCCCGGTTAGCGGGGTTCCAAGAGACCCAGTACTTC.

This clonotype was detected a few times. The chain employs TRBV3-1 and TRBJ1-6, with a weak D call TRBD1 (5 bases). CDR3 length: 16 residues. CDR1 and CDR2 from the germline V gene are LGHDT and YNNKEL (reference sequence). The germline V and J ends were trimmed by 3 bases and 10 bases, with 19 bases remaining between them. CDR3 in amino acids: CASSQGPGTLNSPLHF. In DNA, the CDR3 is TGTGCCAGCAGCCAGGGGCCCGGGACTCTTAACTCACCCCTCCACTTT. The full variable domain, rest sourced from reference TRBV3-1 and TRBJ1-6, is DTAVSQTPKYLVTQMGNDKSIKCEQNLGHDTMYWYKQDSKKFLKIMFSYNNKELIINETVPNRFSPKSPDKAHLNLHINSLELGDSAVYFCASSQGPGTLNSPLHFGNGTRLTVT.